This note documents a single T cell receptor beta chain sequence. Antigen: not known. This CDR3 contains 14 residues. V dropped 6 bases and J dropped 7; count of bases not matched to a gene: 9. From germline, CDR1 is MNHNS and CDR2 SASEGT. Researchers built TCR beta libraries using quantitative 5'-RACE with molecular barcodes. Using its own MiXCR run on the 5' RACE reads, TCRdb lists one record per CDR3 protein. The sample records approximately 550,000 distinct CDR3 sequences, roughly 13% being singletons. The data were obtained in a study of CD8 T cells in ankylosing spondylitis. Study-level findings and limits: Clones linked to disease were reported to show significant enrichment in matched ankylosing spondylitis synovial fluid. Existing reports had already noted some motif variants in reactive arthritis synovial fluid and blood. Ankylosing spondylitis blood appeared to carry a characteristic TCR beta motif of several highly homologous variants. CD8+ cells made up the disease-linked clones, which were relatively rare in peripheral blood.

The specimen was blood, either unsorted or a sorted T cell fraction (not recorded which). The clonotype was recovered from a male donor with ankylosing spondylitis. This chain connects TRBV6-1 to TRBJ2-1; 7 bases map to TRBD2. CDR3 sequence (DNA): TGTGCCAGCAGGGGTAGACTAGCTCGGAATGAGCAGTTCTTC. It translates to CASRGRLARNEQFF.